This T cell receptor beta chain was observed in a study of naive CD8 T cells in extremely preterm neonates. Overall study results and limits: Preterm samples differed in productive template counts; sample size was small. Preterm infants showed shorter CDR3s, fewer N additions and less trimming than older groups.

Sequenced by immunoSEQ multiplex PCR; TCRdb stores in-frame clones only, minus some. The table lists some 4,800 clones, more than 90% of them singletons. To note about this clone: Its antigen is not known.

CDR3 size: 13 residues. CDR1 is LNHDA, CDR2 SQIVND, per germline (reference sequence). V was clipped by 3 bases and J by 8 bases, with 13 bases between them. Preterm samples came from extremely preterm deliveries at roughly 22-29 weeks. Pregnancies with fetal demise were excluded. Sorting kept Annexin V-negative CD3+CD8+CD45RA+CCR7+ naive T cells. Material for sequencing was naive CD8+ T cells from cord blood. V usage is TRBV19 and J usage is TRBJ1-2, with D hard to call. This clonotype was sampled from a boy who was born preterm. The CDR3: CASSIEGLEGYTF. Here the CDR3 DNA reads TGTGCCAGTAGTATTGAGGGATTGGAAGGCTACACCTTC. The full variable domain, in which reference TRBV19 and TRBJ1-2 provide the parts outside the CDR3, is DGGITQSPKYLFRKEGQNVTLSCEQNLNHDAMYWYRQDPGQGLRLIYYSQIVNDFQKGDIAEGYSVSREKKESFPLTVTSAQKNPTAFYLCASSIEGLEGYTFGSGTRLTVV.